This TCR beta chain is drawn from a study of T cell changes during pregnancy in multiple sclerosis. Sequencing used immunoSEQ multiplex PCR; TCRdb keeps in-frame clones, though not all of them. The data contain 90,000 to 100,000 clones, 85% to 95% of them singletons. The V and J ends lost 4 bases and 0 bases respectively, with 12 bases between them. The CDR3 contains 16 residues. CDR1 and CDR2 from the germline V gene are SEHNR and FQNEAQ (reference sequence). J is TRBJ1-4 and V is TRBV7-9; D unclear. Here the sequenced sample was peripheral blood, taken in the first trimester of pregnancy. The TCR was taken from a female donor with multiple sclerosis, enrolled in a pregnancy study. In DNA form, the CDR3 reads TGTGCCAGCAGCTCCGCCGCAGGTGCAACTAATGAAAAACTGTTTTTT. This encodes CASSSAAGATNEKLFF.